This T cell receptor beta chain stems from a study of blood T cell repertoires in COVID-19. Study details: PBMCs, B-cell-depleted T cells, or T cells provided the cDNA or gDNA that made up the material.

Trimming removed 5 bases from V and 2 bases from J, with 15 bases in between. Germline lookup yields CDR1 SGHVS and CDR2 FQNEAQ. The CDR3 is made up of 15 amino acids. Seattle patients were enrolled during active infection and followed longitudinally. Original processing notes: Amplification of reference gene primers provided the estimated nucleated cell counts. Sequenced by immunoSEQ multiplex PCR; TCRdb stores in-frame clones only, minus some. That table gives V, J and clone size, and the DNA gave D and trimming. The sample includes 350,000 to 450,000 clones, 70% to 90% of them seen just once. This chain uses TRBV7-8 with TRBJ1-2; D is possibly TRBD1 (6 bases). The sequencing input was peripheral blood. The TCR comes from a woman between 40 and 55 years old with COVID-19, enrolled during active disease. The CDR3 DNA follows: TGTGCCAGCAGCACCGACAGGACCAACAACTATGGCTACACCTTC. This codes for CASSTDRTNNYGYTF.